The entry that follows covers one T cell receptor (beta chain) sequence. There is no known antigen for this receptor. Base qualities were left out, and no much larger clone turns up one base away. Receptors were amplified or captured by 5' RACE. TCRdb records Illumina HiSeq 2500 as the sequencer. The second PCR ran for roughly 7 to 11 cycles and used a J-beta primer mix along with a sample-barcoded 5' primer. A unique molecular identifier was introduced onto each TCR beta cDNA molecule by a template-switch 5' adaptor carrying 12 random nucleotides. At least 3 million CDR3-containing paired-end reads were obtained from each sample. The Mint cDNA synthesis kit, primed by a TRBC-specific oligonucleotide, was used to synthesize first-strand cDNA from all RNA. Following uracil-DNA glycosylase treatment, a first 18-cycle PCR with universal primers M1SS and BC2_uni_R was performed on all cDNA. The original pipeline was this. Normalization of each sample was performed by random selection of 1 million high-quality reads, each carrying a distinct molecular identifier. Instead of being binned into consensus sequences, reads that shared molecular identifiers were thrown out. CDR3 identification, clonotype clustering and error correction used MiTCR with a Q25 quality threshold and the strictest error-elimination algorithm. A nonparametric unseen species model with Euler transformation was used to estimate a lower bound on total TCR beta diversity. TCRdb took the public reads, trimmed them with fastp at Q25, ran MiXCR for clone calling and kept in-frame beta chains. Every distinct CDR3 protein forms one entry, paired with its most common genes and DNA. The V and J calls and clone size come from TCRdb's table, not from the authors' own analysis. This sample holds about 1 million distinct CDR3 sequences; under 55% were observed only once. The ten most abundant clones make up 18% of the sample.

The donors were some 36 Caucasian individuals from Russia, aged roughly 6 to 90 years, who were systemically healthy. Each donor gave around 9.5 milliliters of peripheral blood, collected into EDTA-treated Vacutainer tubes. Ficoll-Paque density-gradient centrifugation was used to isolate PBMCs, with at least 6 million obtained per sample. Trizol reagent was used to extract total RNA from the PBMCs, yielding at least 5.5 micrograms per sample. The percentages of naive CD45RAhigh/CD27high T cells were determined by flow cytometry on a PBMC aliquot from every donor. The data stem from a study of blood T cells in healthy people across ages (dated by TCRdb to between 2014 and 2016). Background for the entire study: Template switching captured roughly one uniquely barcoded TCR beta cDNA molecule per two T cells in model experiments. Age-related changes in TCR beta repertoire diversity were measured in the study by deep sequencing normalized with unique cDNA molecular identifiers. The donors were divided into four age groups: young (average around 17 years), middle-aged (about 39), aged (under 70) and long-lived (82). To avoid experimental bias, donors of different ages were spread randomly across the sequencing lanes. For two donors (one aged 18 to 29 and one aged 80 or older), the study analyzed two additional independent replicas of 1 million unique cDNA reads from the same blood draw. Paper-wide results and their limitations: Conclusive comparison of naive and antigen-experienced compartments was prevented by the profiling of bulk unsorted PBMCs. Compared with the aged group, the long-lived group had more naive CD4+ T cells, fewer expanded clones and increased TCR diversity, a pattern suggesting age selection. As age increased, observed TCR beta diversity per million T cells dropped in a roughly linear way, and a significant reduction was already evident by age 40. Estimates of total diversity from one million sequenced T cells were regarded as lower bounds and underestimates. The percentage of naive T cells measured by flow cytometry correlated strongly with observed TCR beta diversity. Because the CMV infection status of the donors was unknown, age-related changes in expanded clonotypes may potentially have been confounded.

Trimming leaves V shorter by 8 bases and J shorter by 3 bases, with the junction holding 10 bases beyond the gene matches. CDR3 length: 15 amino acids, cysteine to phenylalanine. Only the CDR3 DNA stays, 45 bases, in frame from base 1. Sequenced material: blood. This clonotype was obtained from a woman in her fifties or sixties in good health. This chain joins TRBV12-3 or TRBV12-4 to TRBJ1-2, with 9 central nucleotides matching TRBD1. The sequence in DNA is TGTGCCAGCTGGGGGGTGACAGGGGGGTACTATGGCTACACCTTC. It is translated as CASWGVTGGYYGYTF.